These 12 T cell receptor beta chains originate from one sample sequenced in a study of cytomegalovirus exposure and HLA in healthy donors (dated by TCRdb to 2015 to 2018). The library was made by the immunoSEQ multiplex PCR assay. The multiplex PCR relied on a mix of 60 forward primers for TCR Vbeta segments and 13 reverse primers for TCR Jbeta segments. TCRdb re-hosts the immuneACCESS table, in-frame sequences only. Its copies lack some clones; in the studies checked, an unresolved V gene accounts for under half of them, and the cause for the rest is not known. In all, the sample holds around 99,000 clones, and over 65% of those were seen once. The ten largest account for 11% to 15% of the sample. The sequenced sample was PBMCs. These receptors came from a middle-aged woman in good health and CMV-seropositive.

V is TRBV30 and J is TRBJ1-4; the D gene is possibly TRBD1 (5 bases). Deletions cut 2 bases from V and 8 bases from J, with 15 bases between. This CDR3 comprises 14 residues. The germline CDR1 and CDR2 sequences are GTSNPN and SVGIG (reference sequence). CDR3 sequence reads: CAWSLGLSNEKLFF. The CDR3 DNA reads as TGTGCCTGGAGTTTGGGACTGAGTAACGAAAAACTGTTTTTT.

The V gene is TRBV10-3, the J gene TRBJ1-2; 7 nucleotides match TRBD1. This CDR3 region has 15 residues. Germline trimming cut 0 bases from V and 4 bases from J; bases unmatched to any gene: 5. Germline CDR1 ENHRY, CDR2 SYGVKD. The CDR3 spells CAISESWGTVYGYTF. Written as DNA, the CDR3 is TGTGCCATCAGTGAGTCGTGGGGGACAGTCTATGGCTACACCTTC.

DNA of the CDR3: TGTGCCAGCAGCTTGGACAGGGGCTCCGCTCGAGGTGGCTACACCTTC. Translating gives CASSLDRGSARGGYTF. This chain joins TRBV7-9 and TRBJ1-2, with 9 nucleotides matching TRBD1. The length of the CDR3 is 16 residues. Germline V gives CDR1 SEHNR, CDR2 FQNEAQ (reference sequence). Trimming took 3 bases from V and 7 from J; bases not matched to a gene: 12.

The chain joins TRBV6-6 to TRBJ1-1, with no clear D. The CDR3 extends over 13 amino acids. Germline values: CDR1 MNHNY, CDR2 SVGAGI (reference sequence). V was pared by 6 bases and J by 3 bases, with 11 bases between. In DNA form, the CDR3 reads TGTGCCAGCAGCTACCGCAGCGACACTGAAGCTTTCTTT. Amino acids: CASSYRSDTEAFF.

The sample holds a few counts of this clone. This CDR3 reads CASSKSLGQNTEAFF. The CDR3 region has the DNA TGTGCCAGCAGCAAAAGCCTCGGACAGAACACTGAAGCTTTCTTT. J is TRBJ1-1 and V is TRBV21-1; the D segment call TRBD1 is taken from the table without a DNA check. TRBV21-1 corresponds to a pseudogene. This CDR3 comprises 15 residues.

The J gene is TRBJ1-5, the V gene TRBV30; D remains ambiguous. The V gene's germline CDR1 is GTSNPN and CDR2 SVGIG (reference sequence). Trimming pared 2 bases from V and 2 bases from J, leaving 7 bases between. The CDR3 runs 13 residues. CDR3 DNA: TGTGCCTGGAGTTCCCGGGGCAATCAGCCCCAGCATTTT. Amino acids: CAWSSRGNQPQHF.

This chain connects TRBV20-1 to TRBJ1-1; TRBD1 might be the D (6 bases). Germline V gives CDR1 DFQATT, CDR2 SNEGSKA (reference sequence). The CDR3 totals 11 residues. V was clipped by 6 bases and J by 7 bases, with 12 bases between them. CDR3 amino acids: CSARTDVEAFF. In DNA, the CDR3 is TGCAGTGCGAGGACAGACGTTGAAGCTTTCTTT.

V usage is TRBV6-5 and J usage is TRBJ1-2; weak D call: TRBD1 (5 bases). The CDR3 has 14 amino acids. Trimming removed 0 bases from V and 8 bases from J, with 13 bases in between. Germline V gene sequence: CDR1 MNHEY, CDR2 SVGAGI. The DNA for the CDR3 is TGTGCCAGCAGTTACTCGACAGCCCTTCAAGGCTACACCTTC. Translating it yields CASSYSTALQGYTF.

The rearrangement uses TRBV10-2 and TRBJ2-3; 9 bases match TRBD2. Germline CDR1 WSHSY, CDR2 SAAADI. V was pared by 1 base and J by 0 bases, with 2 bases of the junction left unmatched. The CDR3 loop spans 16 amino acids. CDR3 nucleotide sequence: TGCGCCAGCAGTGAGTGGCTAGCGGGGAGCACAGATACGCAGTATTTT. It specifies CASSEWLAGSTDTQYF.

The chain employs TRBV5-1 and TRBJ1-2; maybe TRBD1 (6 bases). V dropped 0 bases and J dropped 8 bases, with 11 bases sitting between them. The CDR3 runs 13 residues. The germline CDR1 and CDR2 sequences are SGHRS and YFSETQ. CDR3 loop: CASSLVGAVGYTF. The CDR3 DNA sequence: TGCGCCAGCAGCTTGGTGGGGGCGGTAGGCTACACCTTC.

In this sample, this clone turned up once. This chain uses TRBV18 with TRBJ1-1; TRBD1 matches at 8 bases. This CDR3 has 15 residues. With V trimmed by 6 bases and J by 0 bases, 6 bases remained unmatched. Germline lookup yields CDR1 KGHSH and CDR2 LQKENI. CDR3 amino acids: CASSPWDRLNTEAFF. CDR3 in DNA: TGTGCCAGCTCCCCATGGGACAGGTTGAACACTGAAGCTTTCTTT.

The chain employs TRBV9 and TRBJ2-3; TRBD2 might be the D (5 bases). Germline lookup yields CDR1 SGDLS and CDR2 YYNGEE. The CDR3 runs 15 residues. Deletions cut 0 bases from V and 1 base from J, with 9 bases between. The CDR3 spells CASSVGWRGTDTQYF. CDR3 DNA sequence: TGTGCCAGCAGCGTAGGTTGGCGGGGCACAGATACGCAGTATTTT.